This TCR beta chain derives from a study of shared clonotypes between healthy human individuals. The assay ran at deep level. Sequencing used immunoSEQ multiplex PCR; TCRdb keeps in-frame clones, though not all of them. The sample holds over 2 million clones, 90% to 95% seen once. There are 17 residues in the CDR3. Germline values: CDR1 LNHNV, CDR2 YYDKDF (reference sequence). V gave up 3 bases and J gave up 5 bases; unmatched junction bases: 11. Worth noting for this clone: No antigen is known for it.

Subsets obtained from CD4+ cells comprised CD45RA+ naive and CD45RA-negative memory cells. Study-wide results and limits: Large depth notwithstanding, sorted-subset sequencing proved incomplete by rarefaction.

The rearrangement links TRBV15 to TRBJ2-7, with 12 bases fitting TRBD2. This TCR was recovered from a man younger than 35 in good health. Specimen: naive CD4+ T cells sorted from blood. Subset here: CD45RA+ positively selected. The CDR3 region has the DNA TGTGCCACCAGCAGCCGAATTCTAGCGGGAGGGCCGAACGAGCAGTACTTC. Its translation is CATSSRILAGGPNEQYF. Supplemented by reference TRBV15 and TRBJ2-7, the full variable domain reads DAMVIQNPRYQVTQFGKPVTLSCSQTLNHNVMYWYQQKSSQAPKLLFHYYDKDFNNEADTPDNFQSRRPNTSFCFLDIRSPGLGDTAMYLCATSSRILAGGPNEQYFGPGTRLTVT.